This T cell receptor beta chain comes out of a study of somatic mutations in cytotoxic T cells in rheumatoid arthritis. With respect to this clone: Its specificity is unknown.

Study-level points and caveats: Age-matched healthy controls and rheumatoid arthritis patients had CD8+ T-cell clonality that did not differ significantly.

The table came from immunoSEQ multiplex PCR; TCRdb's copy has only in-frame clones and leaves some out. This table has 15,000 to 20,000 clones, 82% appearing once. Germline V gene sequence: CDR1 WNHNN, CDR2 SYGVQD (reference sequence). The V end lost 6 bases, the J end lost 7 bases, and 18 bases lay between the germline ends. The CDR3 has 14 amino acids. Source material: CD8+ T cells sorted from blood. This TCR came from a woman aged 45-65 years with rheumatoid arthritis. The chain has TRBV10-1 and TRBJ1-1; D is possibly TRBD1 (5 bases). CDR3 in amino acids: CASSLTQGSDEAFF. The CDR3 nucleotides read TGCGCCAGCAGCCTAACCCAGGGATCAGATGAAGCTTTCTTT.